These 15 T cell receptor beta chains came from one sample sequenced in a study of identical twins. TCRdb analysed the 5' RACE reads with MiXCR anew, one entry per CDR3 protein. Counted here are 690,000 or so distinct CDR3 sequences, less than 7% occurring once; the ten biggest clones make up 1.5% to 2%. The sequenced material came from naive T cells sorted from blood. These receptors originate from a man aged 18 to 35 in good health.

The chain employs TRBV11-2 and TRBJ2-7; no definite D call. The CDR3 is 13 amino acids. In germline, CDR1 is SGHAT, CDR2 FQNNGV. The V and J ends lost 2 bases and 4 bases respectively, with 9 bases between them. CDR3 protein: CASSLPNRYEQYV. The CDR3 region has the DNA TGTGCCAGCAGCTTACCTAACCGGTACGAGCAGTACGTC.

The chain carries TRBV2 and TRBJ2-5, with D maybe TRBD1 (5 bases). Trimming pared 7 bases from V and 1 base from J, leaving 10 bases between. The germline V gene encodes CDR1 SNHLY and CDR2 FYNNEI. This CDR3 comprises 13 residues. CDR3 DNA sequence: TGTGCCAGCACTCCCAGGGCCCAAGAGACCCAGTACTTC. It codes for CASTPRAQETQYF.

This clonotype was recorded a few times. This rearrangement joins TRBV2 to TRBJ2-6; 8 bases map to TRBD1. The CDR3 is made up of 15 amino acids. In germline, CDR1 is SNHLY, CDR2 FYNNEI. J lost 4 bases, V lost 11 bases, and 10 bases had no gene match. CDR3 nucleotide sequence: TGTGCCGAACTACAGACAGGGGCCGGGGCCAACGTCCTGACTTTC. This translates into CAELQTGAGANVLTF.

This clonotype was counted only a few times. The CDR3 nucleotides are TGTGCCAGTATCAACAGGGGAGGGAACACTGAAGCTTTCTTT. Its protein product is CASINRGGNTEAFF. J is TRBJ1-1 and V is TRBV19; 7 nucleotides line up with TRBD1. Germline-derived CDR1 and CDR2 are LNHDA and SQIVND (reference sequence). V shed 7 bases and J 1 base; nucleotides not matched to a gene: 6. The CDR3 runs 14 residues.

This clonotype was counted only a few times. The CDR3 DNA sequence: TGTGCCAGCAGCTTCGCTAGCGGCACAGATACGCAGTATTTT. This codes for CASSFASGTDTQYF. The chain has TRBV7-2 and TRBJ2-3, with D possibly being TRBD2 (6 bases). V lost 3 bases and J lost 1, with 8 bases in between. The CDR3 spans 14 residues. Germline loops: CDR1 SGHTA, CDR2 FQGNSA.

This clonotype was counted ten times or more. The rearrangement links TRBV28 to TRBJ2-5; D possibly corresponds to TRBD1 (5 bases). Germline CDR1 and CDR2: MDHEN and SYDVKM. Trimming left V 6 bases short and J 5 bases short, with 19 bases between. This CDR3 comprises 15 residues. This CDR3 is CASRRMGLYGETQYF. In DNA, the CDR3 is TGTGCCAGCAGACGTATGGGGCTCTACGGGGAGACCCAGTACTTC.

The table lists this clonotype with many counts. The chain is built from TRBV6-2 or TRBV6-3 and TRBJ1-2; no firm D call. V lost 6 bases, J lost 4 bases, and 9 bases lay in between. Per the germline V gene, CDR1 is MNHEY and CDR2 is SVGEGT. The CDR3 length is 12 residues. CDR3 region: CASSQVSYGYTF. The DNA of the CDR3 is TGTGCCAGCAGCCAAGTATCCTATGGCTACACCTTC.

This clonotype turned up a few times. The chain employs TRBV12-3 or TRBV12-4 and TRBJ1-2; D ambiguous. V lost 6 bases, J lost 8 bases, and 22 bases lay in between. The CDR3 spans 15 residues. For the CDR3, the DNA is TGTGCCAGCAGCCGCACCGACCGTGGCGGGTCCGGCTACACCTTC. This codes for CASSRTDRGGSGYTF.

Of note for this clonotype: With a much larger clone just one base away, this may be a read error. V is TRBV28 and J is TRBJ2-7; D may be TRBD1 or TRBD2 (5 bases each). The V gene's germline CDR1 is MDHEN and CDR2 SYDVKM. This CDR3 is built from 12 residues. The ends were cut back, 4 bases at V and 7 bases at J, with 11 bases in the middle. The chain's CDR3 is CASSSGGGEQYF. Written as DNA, the CDR3 is TGTGCCAGCAGTTCCGGTGGGGGTGAGCAGTACTTC.

This clonotype has just a few counts. CDR3 region: CAISESSNRDRETQYF. CDR3 nucleotides: TGTGCCATCAGTGAGTCCAGCAACAGGGATCGGGAGACCCAGTACTTC. The chain recombines TRBV10-3 with TRBJ2-5; weak D call: TRBD1 (6 bases). The V and J ends lost 0 bases and 5 bases respectively, with 16 bases between them. The CDR3 contains 16 residues. Per germline, CDR1 ENHRY and CDR2 SYGVKD.

This clonotype was seen at least ten times. The chain employs TRBV9 and TRBJ2-2; 9 bases are shared with TRBD2. CDR1 SGDLS and CDR2 YYNGEE come from the germline V gene. The V and J ends lost 3 bases and 6 bases, in that order; junction bases with no gene match: 12. The CDR3 consists of 17 residues. Here the CDR3 reads CASSEGLGLAGPGELFF. The CDR3 DNA follows: TGTGCCAGCAGCGAGGGGCTTGGCCTAGCGGGACCCGGGGAGCTGTTTTTT.

This clonotype was detected only a few times. The chain has TRBV10-2 and TRBJ1-2; D might be TRBD1 (5 bases). V gave up 6 bases and J gave up 7 bases, with 18 bases separating them. Per germline, CDR1 WSHSY and CDR2 SAAADI. CDR3 length: 14 residues. The CDR3, as DNA: TGCGCCAGCAGAGGGCCGGCAGGGCCAGGTGGCTACACCTTC. Its protein is CASRGPAGPGGYTF.

This clonotype was seen ten or more times. The V and J genes are TRBV20-1 and TRBJ2-5, with TRBD2 matching over 11 bases. The CDR3 totals 15 residues. The J segment lost 1 base and the V segment lost 4 bases, leaving 5 bases of the junction unmatched. Germline assignment: CDR1 DFQATT and CDR2 SNEGSKA (reference sequence). As DNA, the CDR3 is TGCAGTGCTACCGGACTAGCGGGTATCCAAGAGACCCAGTACTTC. Encoded protein: CSATGLAGIQETQYF.

A few counts support this clonotype. The chain links TRBV12-3 or TRBV12-4 to TRBJ1-2, with D tentatively TRBD1 (5 bases). The CDR3 sequence is 14 residues long. With 6 bases removed from V and 0 bases from J, the gap between germline ends came to 11 bases. CDR3 region: CASRGTAANYGYTF. CDR3 sequence (DNA): TGTGCCAGCAGGGGGACGGCAGCTAACTATGGCTACACCTTC.

This clonotype has more than one count but fewer than ten. The gene calls are TRBV5-1 and TRBJ1-2, with D hard to call. Germline CDR1 and CDR2: SGHRS and YFSETQ. V was clipped by 1 base and J by 8 bases, with 15 bases between them. The CDR3 runs to 14 residues. The CDR3 loop is CASSLKSRSLGYTF. The CDR3 nucleotides read TGCGCCAGCAGCTTGAAGTCCAGGTCGCTAGGCTACACCTTC.